Included here is one TCR beta chain sequence, with context. It has no known antigen specificity. Base qualities are not provided; no much larger clone lies one nucleotide away. For CDR1 and CDR2, the germline V gene lists SGHDN and FVKESK. V is shortened by 3 bases, J by 4 bases, and the region joining them spans 7 bases. The CDR3 numbers 13 residues from cysteine through phenylalanine. Solely the CDR3 DNA is kept, with 39 bases framed from the first base. This record comes from a study of T cells in Graves' hyperthyroidism and ophthalmopathy (dated by TCRdb to about 2019). In the study overall: Peripheral blood samples were taken at initial diagnosis, before any treatment was given. TCR V-J signatures able to tell the groups apart were searched for in a discovery cohort of 100 patients, of whom more than 40 had Graves' ophthalmopathy and under 65 had stable Graves' hyperthyroidism. Whether ophthalmopathy could be predicted prospectively was tested in an independent validation cohort made up of some 20 hyperthyroidism patients plus 17 patients who later progressed to ophthalmopathy. The 100 discovery patients were divided at random into training and test sets in a 7:3 ratio. In addition, the study compared T-cell repertoires in thyroid tissue and in blood from about 6 Graves' hyperthyroidism patients. After sampling, hyperthyroidism patients received methimazole starting at 30 mg daily, and ophthalmopathy patients received high-dose intravenous methylprednisolone. The paper describes TCR Vbeta CDR3 sequencing of 135 peripheral blood samples, made up of 43 ophthalmopathy patients, some 76 hyperthyroidism patients and some 17 progressor patients.

Graves' hyperthyroidism was defined as stable when no progression to ophthalmopathy occurred over 18 months of follow-up. Hyperthyroidism patients were newly diagnosed, had a disease duration of under 2 months, and were aged 18 to 65 years. The study excluded patients with uncontrolled infections, other autoimmune diseases, pregnancy or lactation. Diagnoses were based on clinical symptoms, serum thyroxine and TRAb, thyroid ultrasound and orbital computed tomography. Ficoll-Paque density gradient centrifugation was used to isolate PBMCs from approximately 10 ml of fresh peripheral blood. Total RNA was extracted with Trizol reagent, and quality was checked on an Agilent 2100 Bioanalyzer. The TCR beta CDR3 regions were amplified from RNA transcripts. A first-round RT-PCR of the TCR CDR3 used the HTBI primer set with the Qiagen OneStep RT-PCR kit. The libraries were constructed in a second round of multiplex PCR and then size-selected and purified. Sequencing of the libraries was done on an Illumina HiSeq2000 using paired-end 100 bp reads. The original pipeline was this. Raw data were processed with SOAPnuke, discarding reads with adapters, uncalled bases, mean Phred below 15, or no exact constant-primer or identifier match. COPE v1.2.5 was used to merge the high-quality paired reads, and each unique nucleotide sequence was defined as a clonotype. MiTCR v1.1 was used to align the clonotypes against IMGT TRBV, TRBD and TRBJ reference segments. The analysis included only V-J combinations with a frequency above 0.0001, which together covered 99.2% of the repertoires. The TCS score was defined as F50 (clonal expansion) divided by E x V (chaos), with BLOSUM62-based TCRdist calculated between CDR3 peptides within each V-J. Welch's t-statistics and random forest reduced around 520 V-J features to 10 to 15, which were used in a naive Bayes classifier (R e1071). Starting from the raw public reads, TCRdb applied fastp trimming at Q25, assembled clones with MiXCR and retained in-frame beta chains. Each entry merges the rows of one CDR3 protein and shows their most common DNA and genes. The V and J calls were not made by the authors but by TCRdb's processing. The sample includes about 420,000 distinct CDR3 sequences, with roughly 13% observed a single time. Around 5.3% of the sample goes to the ten largest clones.

Here is what the overall study found, with its caveats: A 13 V-J signature model separated ophthalmopathy from stable hyperthyroidism, with around 91% sensitivity and about 81% specificity in cross-validation and 80%/75% in testing. Most expanded thyroid clonotypes (frequency above 0.001) were also found in blood, which suggests that blood repertoires may mirror thyroid immune responses. In validation, the model predicted progression to ophthalmopathy a median of 6.5 months before onset, with around 70% sensitivity and about 72% specificity. Sample size was not statistically predetermined, and investigators were not blinded to group allocation.

Sequencing was done on a sample of blood. The chain joins TRBV14 to TRBJ1-3, and the D gene may be TRBD1, 5 bases matching. The sequence was obtained from a woman aged 18-29 years with Graves' hyperthyroidism. The nucleotide sequence reads as follows: TGTGCCAGCAGCCAGGAGGGGGGAAACACCATATATTTT. Its protein product is CASSQEGGNTIYF.